This T cell receptor (beta chain) was captured by sequencing in a study of blood T cells in healthy people across ages. Study-level points and caveats: Among long-lived donors, naive CD4+ cells were more numerous and diversity higher than in aged donors.

Through a sample-barcoded 5' primer and a J-beta primer mix, a second PCR was run for about 6 to 12 cycles. TCRdb itself ran the 5' RACE reads through MiXCR, one entry per CDR3 protein. The repertoire holds 1,300,000 or so distinct CDR3 sequences, with approximately 59% as singletons. The CDR3 has 16 residues. The V gene's germline CDR1 is LGHNA and CDR2 YSLEER. Points on this clonotype: Antigen specificity is unknown.

Sample: blood. This TCR was recovered from a young man in good health. The chain recombines TRBV4-3 with TRBJ2-1; no clear D gene. TRBJ2-7 explains the end of the DNA better; the J call may be wrong. The CDR3 sequence: CASSQGTAAIYNEQYF. In nucleotides, the CDR3 is TGCGCCAGCAGCCAAGGGACCGCTGCTATCTACAATGAGCAGTACTTC.